This is a list of T cell receptor beta chains from one sample in a study of regulatory T cells in long-lasting Graves disease. MiXCR was run by TCRdb on the multiplex PCR reads, yielding one entry per CDR3 protein. The table has 400,000 to 500,000 distinct CDR3 sequences, roughly 15% seen once; the top ten hold around a sixth. These data also formed part of another study, on T cells in Graves' hyperthyroidism and ophthalmopathy.

Sequences were derived from peripheral blood mononuclear cells (PBMCs), sampled at new diagnosis, from a patient treated with antithyroid drugs. The origin of the receptors is a woman between 50 and 59 years old with Graves disease. Both conserved end residues are part of each CDR3. The order of the fields is D gene, V gene, clone size, J gene, CDR3 DNA, CDR3 protein. A D gene is named only where the DNA matches it firmly. Where a row states a size, it is once, few, many or the class of an expanded clone; other rows omit it.

d_call: -; v_call: TRBV9; clone_size: -; j_call: TRBJ2-5; cdr3_nt: TGTGCCAGCAGCGTGTTCGGGGGAACCCAAGAGACCCAGTACTTC; cdr3_aa: CASSVFGGTQETQYF
d_call: -; v_call: TRBV5-1; clone_size: -; j_call: TRBJ2-1; cdr3_nt: TGCGCCAGCAGAAGGGACGGTGAAAATGAGCAGTTCTTC; cdr3_aa: CASRRDGENEQFF
d_call: -; v_call: TRBV28; clone_size: many; j_call: TRBJ1-2; cdr3_nt: TGTGCCAGCAGGATTGACTTGGGGGGCTACACCTTC; cdr3_aa: CASRIDLGGYTF
d_call: TRBD2; v_call: TRBV5-1; clone_size: few; j_call: TRBJ2-5; cdr3_nt: TGCGCCAGCAGCTTGGTGGGTTCTAGCGGGAGCGGTGAGACCCAGTACTTC; cdr3_aa: CASSLVGSSGSGETQYF
d_call: -; v_call: TRBV12-3/TRBV12-4; clone_size: -; j_call: TRBJ1-4; cdr3_nt: TGTGCCAGCAGCCCCGGGGAGGGGGGAAAACTGTTTTTT; cdr3_aa: CASSPGEGGKLFF
d_call: TRBD2; v_call: TRBV28; clone_size: many; j_call: TRBJ2-7; cdr3_nt: TGTGCCAGCAGCTCCGGGACTAGCATTTCCTACGAGCAGTACTTC; cdr3_aa: CASSSGTSISYEQYF
d_call: -; v_call: TRBV28; clone_size: many; j_call: TRBJ2-7; cdr3_nt: TGTGCCAGCAGCCTCGGCTTCGAGGACTCCTACGAGCAGTACTTC; cdr3_aa: CASSLGFEDSYEQYF
d_call: TRBD2; v_call: TRBV7-2; clone_size: many; j_call: TRBJ2-1; cdr3_nt: TGTGCCAGCAGCTTAGACGGGAGGGCGGGTATAAATGAGCAGTTCTTC; cdr3_aa: CASSLDGRAGINEQFF
d_call: -; v_call: TRBV29-1; clone_size: few; j_call: TRBJ2-7; cdr3_nt: TGCAGCGTTGAAGGGGCCCCAGGGAGTGGGTACGAGCAGTACTTC; cdr3_aa: CSVEGAPGSGYEQYF
d_call: -; v_call: TRBV18; clone_size: many; j_call: TRBJ2-5; cdr3_nt: TGTGCCAGCTCACCGGTCAGGGAAGAGACCCAGTACTTC; cdr3_aa: CASSPVREETQYF
d_call: TRBD1; v_call: TRBV30; clone_size: many; j_call: TRBJ2-7; cdr3_nt: TGTGCCTGGAAAACAGGGGGTTCCTACGAGCAGTACTTC; cdr3_aa: CAWKTGGSYEQYF
d_call: TRBD1; v_call: TRBV5-1; clone_size: -; j_call: TRBJ1-2; cdr3_nt: TGCGCCAGCAGCGGGACAGAGAACTATGGCTACACCTTC; cdr3_aa: CASSGTENYGYTF
d_call: -; v_call: TRBV27; clone_size: many; j_call: TRBJ1-6; cdr3_nt: TGTGCCAGCAGTTTAGTTATGACCCTTGGGAATTCACCCCTCCACTTT; cdr3_aa: CASSLVMTLGNSPLHF
d_call: -; v_call: TRBV3-1; clone_size: -; j_call: TRBJ2-1; cdr3_nt: TGTGCCAGCAGCCATGTGGGGCTTTGGAATGAGCAGTTCTTC; cdr3_aa: CASSHVGLWNEQFF
d_call: -; v_call: TRBV12-3/TRBV12-4; clone_size: many; j_call: TRBJ2-3; cdr3_nt: TGTGCCAGCAGTTTAAACAGGGTCACAGATACGCAGTATTTT; cdr3_aa: CASSLNRVTDTQYF
d_call: -; v_call: TRBV19; clone_size: -; j_call: TRBJ2-7; cdr3_nt: TGTGCCAGTAGTATTGCCGGGGGCAACTACGAGCAGTACTTC; cdr3_aa: CASSIAGGNYEQYF
d_call: -; v_call: TRBV6-1; clone_size: -; j_call: TRBJ2-7; cdr3_nt: TGTGCCAGCAGTACCGGACTACCCCTCGAGCAGTACTTC; cdr3_aa: CASSTGLPLEQYF
d_call: -; v_call: TRBV3-1; clone_size: few; j_call: TRBJ2-5; cdr3_nt: TGTGCCAGCAGCCAAGAAGGGAAAAGTTTCGGGACCCAGTACTTC; cdr3_aa: CASSQEGKSFGTQYF
d_call: TRBD2; v_call: TRBV5-1; clone_size: few; j_call: TRBJ2-1; cdr3_nt: TGCGCCAGCAGCTCCGGTGGTAGCGGGGCCTACAATGAGCAGTTCTTC; cdr3_aa: CASSSGGSGAYNEQFF
d_call: TRBD1; v_call: TRBV28; clone_size: many; j_call: TRBJ1-4; cdr3_nt: TGTGCCAGCAGTCCAGCCGGACAGGGGGATGAAAAACTGTTTTTT; cdr3_aa: CASSPAGQGDEKLFF
d_call: -; v_call: TRBV30; clone_size: many; j_call: TRBJ1-5; cdr3_nt: TGTGCCTGGAGTGTACTAGGGAATCAGCCCCAGCATTTT; cdr3_aa: CAWSVLGNQPQHF
d_call: -; v_call: TRBV5-1; clone_size: many; j_call: TRBJ2-3; cdr3_nt: TGCGCCAGCAGCTTGGCCCCAGGAGGGGGTACAGATACGCAGTATTTT; cdr3_aa: CASSLAPGGGTDTQYF
d_call: TRBD1; v_call: TRBV5-1; clone_size: -; j_call: TRBJ2-3; cdr3_nt: TGCGCCAGCAGCCAACGGGACAGGGGGTATGAAACAGATACGCAGTATTTT; cdr3_aa: CASSQRDRGYETDTQYF
d_call: -; v_call: TRBV3-1; clone_size: many; j_call: TRBJ2-1; cdr3_nt: TGTGCCAGCAGGGGTAGCGAGAATGAGCAGTTCTTC; cdr3_aa: CASRGSENEQFF
d_call: TRBD1; v_call: TRBV13; clone_size: -; j_call: TRBJ1-2; cdr3_nt: TGTGCCAGCAGCTTAGGCGGGGACAGGGGGCGCCCCGGATATGGCTACACCTTC; cdr3_aa: CASSLGGDRGRPGYGYTF
d_call: TRBD1; v_call: TRBV2; clone_size: many; j_call: TRBJ2-1; cdr3_nt: TGTGCCAGCAGACAGGGGTCGTCCTACAATGAGCAGTTCTTC; cdr3_aa: CASRQGSSYNEQFF
d_call: -; v_call: TRBV3-1; clone_size: few; j_call: TRBJ2-1; cdr3_nt: TGTGCCAGCAGCCAAGATGCAGGGCTGAATGTTTACAATGAGCAGTTCTTC; cdr3_aa: CASSQDAGLNVYNEQFF
d_call: TRBD1; v_call: TRBV12-3/TRBV12-4; clone_size: many; j_call: TRBJ1-6; cdr3_nt: TGTGCCAGCAGTTCGCAGGGGGCCAGGGATTCACCCCTCCACTTT; cdr3_aa: CASSSQGARDSPLHF
d_call: -; v_call: TRBV7-8; clone_size: -; j_call: TRBJ2-2; cdr3_nt: TGTGCCAGCAGCTTAGATCTGGGTCCCGCGAACACCGGGGAGCTGTTTTTT; cdr3_aa: CASSLDLGPANTGELFF
d_call: -; v_call: TRBV3-1; clone_size: many; j_call: TRBJ1-1; cdr3_nt: TGTGCCAGCAGCCGGGTGGGGGACACTGAAGCTTTCTTT; cdr3_aa: CASSRVGDTEAFF
d_call: -; v_call: TRBV29-1; clone_size: -; j_call: TRBJ2-7; cdr3_nt: TGCAGCGTTGTCGTCAGCTCCTACGAGCAGTACTTC; cdr3_aa: CSVVVSSYEQYF
d_call: -; v_call: TRBV28; clone_size: many; j_call: TRBJ1-2; cdr3_nt: TGTGCCAGCAGAGACAGCGTAACTAACTATGGCTACACCTTC; cdr3_aa: CASRDSVTNYGYTF
d_call: TRBD1; v_call: TRBV3-1; clone_size: few; j_call: TRBJ1-1; cdr3_nt: TGTGCCAGCAGCCCCAACGACAGGGGCACTGAAGCTTTCTTT; cdr3_aa: CASSPNDRGTEAFF
d_call: TRBD2; v_call: TRBV28; clone_size: many; j_call: TRBJ2-5; cdr3_nt: TGTGCCAGCAGTTTCACCGGGACTAGCGGGAGCCAGGAGACCCAGTACTTC; cdr3_aa: CASSFTGTSGSQETQYF
d_call: -; v_call: TRBV12-3/TRBV12-4; clone_size: many; j_call: TRBJ1-6; cdr3_nt: TGTGCCAGCAGTTTCTTCGAGGGCTATTCACCCCTCCACTTT; cdr3_aa: CASSFFEGYSPLHF
d_call: -; v_call: TRBV6-5; clone_size: many; j_call: TRBJ2-4; cdr3_nt: TGTGCCAGCAGTTACCGGACTGGGGACATTCAGTACTTC; cdr3_aa: CASSYRTGDIQYF
d_call: -; v_call: TRBV5-1; clone_size: few; j_call: TRBJ2-2; cdr3_nt: TGCGCCAGCAGCACGGGGACTTCGAACACCGGGGAGCTGTTTTTT; cdr3_aa: CASSTGTSNTGELFF
d_call: -; v_call: TRBV5-1; clone_size: -; j_call: TRBJ2-1; cdr3_nt: TGCGCCAGCAGCTTTGGGGACTATGAGCAGTTCTTC; cdr3_aa: CASSFGDYEQFF
d_call: TRBD1; v_call: TRBV29-1; clone_size: -; j_call: TRBJ2-2; cdr3_nt: TGCAGCGTCGCGACAGGGCTAACGAACACCGGGGAGATGTTTTTT; cdr3_aa: CSVATGLTNTGEMFF
d_call: -; v_call: TRBV6-1; clone_size: many; j_call: TRBJ2-1; cdr3_nt: TGTGCCAGCAGTAAACGGGTTTACAATGAGCAGTTCTTC; cdr3_aa: CASSKRVYNEQFF
d_call: -; v_call: TRBV12-3/TRBV12-4; clone_size: many; j_call: TRBJ2-2; cdr3_nt: TGTGCCAGCAGTTTTGCTAGTAGAGAAGCCGGGGAGCTGTTTTTT; cdr3_aa: CASSFASREAGELFF
d_call: -; v_call: TRBV28; clone_size: many; j_call: TRBJ2-5; cdr3_nt: TGTGCCAGCACCGGCCCCCAGGAGACCCAGTACTTC; cdr3_aa: CASTGPQETQYF
d_call: TRBD2; v_call: TRBV3-1; clone_size: -; j_call: TRBJ2-7; cdr3_nt: TGTGCCAGCAGCCAAGGCCTCTATAGCGGGACCCCCCCCTATAGCTACGAGCAGTACTTC; cdr3_aa: CASSQGLYSGTPPYSYEQYF
d_call: TRBD1; v_call: TRBV3-1; clone_size: many; j_call: TRBJ2-7; cdr3_nt: TGTGCCAGCAGCTTCCGGGACAGCTACTACGAGCAGTACTTC; cdr3_aa: CASSFRDSYYEQYF
d_call: TRBD1; v_call: TRBV5-1; clone_size: few; j_call: TRBJ2-7; cdr3_nt: TGCGCCAGCAGCTTGGATGGACAGGGGCAGCAGTACTTC; cdr3_aa: CASSLDGQGQQYF